The following is a TCR beta chain sequence with its context. This sample stems from a study of blood T cell repertoires in COVID-19. For the study at large: Material from acute and convalescent COVID-19 was sourced from the United States, Italy and Spain. PBMCs, B-cell-depleted T cells, or T cells were the source of the cDNA or gDNA that made up the material.

Between the trimmed V and J ends, which lost 5 bases and 4 bases, there was a span of 12 bases. The CDR3 contains 14 residues. The germline gives CDR1 LNHDA, CDR2 SQIVND (reference sequence). Per the original data handling: Estimation of nucleated cell counts relied on the amplification of reference gene primers. Assay used: immunoSEQ multiplex PCR; TCRdb lists only in-frame clones, some missing. V and J calls and clone size are copied from that table; D and trimming were computed from the DNA. The table records about 360,000 clones, approximately 80% of them present only once. Input material: peripheral blood. The sequence was collected from a human donor with acute or convalescent COVID-19. The donor label of this sample is uncertain. The J gene is TRBJ1-5, the V gene TRBV19; D perhaps matches TRBD1 (5 bases). The CDR3 protein is CASSSRVVNQPQHF. As DNA, the CDR3 is TGTGCCAGTAGTTCCAGGGTGGTAAATCAGCCCCAGCATTTT.